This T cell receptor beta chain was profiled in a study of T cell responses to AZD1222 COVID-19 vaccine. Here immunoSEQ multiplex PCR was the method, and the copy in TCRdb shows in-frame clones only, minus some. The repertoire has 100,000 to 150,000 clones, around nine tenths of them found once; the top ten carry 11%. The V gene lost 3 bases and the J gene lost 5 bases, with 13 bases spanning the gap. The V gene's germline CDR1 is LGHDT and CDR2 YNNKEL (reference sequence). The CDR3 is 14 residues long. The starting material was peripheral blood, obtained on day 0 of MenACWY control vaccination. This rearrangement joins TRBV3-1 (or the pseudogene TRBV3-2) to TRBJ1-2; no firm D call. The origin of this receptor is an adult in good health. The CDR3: CASSHRPSDYGYTF. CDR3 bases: TGTGCCAGCAGCCACCGACCGTCAGATTATGGCTACACCTTC.